These T cell receptor beta chains were read from a single sample in a study of T cell responses to AZD1222 COVID-19 vaccine. The data were produced by immunoSEQ multiplex PCR, yet TCRdb's version contains in-frame clones alone and is incomplete. The repertoire consists of 120,000 or so clones, with about 95% occurring once and the leading ten covering about 3%. The specimen was peripheral blood, collected 28 days after the second AZD1222 dose. Receptors were obtained from an adult who received the AZD1222 COVID-19 vaccine. Both conserved end residues are part of each CDR3. The D gene is left open where the match is weak. Clone size appears in some rows only: once, few, many, or a class for an expanded clone.

j_call: TRBJ1-4; clone_size: -; cdr3_length: 14; v_call: TRBV6-5; d_call: -; cdr3_nt: TGTGCCAGCAGTTACGTTGAGGGCGCGGAAAAACTGTTTTTT; cdr3_aa: CASSYVEGAEKLFF
j_call: TRBJ2-7; clone_size: -; cdr3_length: 12; v_call: TRBV3-1/TRBV3-2; d_call: -; cdr3_nt: TGTGCCAGCAGCCAAGTGGAGTACGAGCAGTACTTC; cdr3_aa: CASSQVEYEQYF
j_call: TRBJ1-6; clone_size: -; cdr3_length: 15; v_call: TRBV19; d_call: -; cdr3_nt: TGTGCCAGTAGTATAAGTGTTGGTGGGTATTCACCCCTCCACTTT; cdr3_aa: CASSISVGGYSPLHF
j_call: TRBJ2-1; clone_size: -; cdr3_length: 19; v_call: TRBV19; d_call: TRBD2; cdr3_nt: TGTGCCAGTAGTATAGAAGTACTAGCGGGGGCGAGCTCCTACAATGAGCAGTTCTTC; cdr3_aa: CASSIEVLAGASSYNEQFF
j_call: TRBJ1-4; clone_size: -; cdr3_length: 13; v_call: TRBV7-7; d_call: -; cdr3_nt: TGTGCCAGCAGCCCGACTATTAATGAAAAACTGTTTTTT; cdr3_aa: CASSPTINEKLFF
j_call: TRBJ1-1; clone_size: -; cdr3_length: 14; v_call: TRBV5-1; d_call: -; cdr3_nt: TGCGCCAGCAGCTGGGAGGGGGGGCGATCTGAAGCTTTCTTT; cdr3_aa: CASSWEGGRSEAFF
j_call: TRBJ1-5; clone_size: once; cdr3_length: 16; v_call: TRBV18; d_call: -; cdr3_nt: TGTGCCAGCTCACCAGTCGGACAGCCAACCAATCAGCCCCAGCATTTT; cdr3_aa: CASSPVGQPTNQPQHF
j_call: TRBJ1-2; clone_size: -; cdr3_length: 15; v_call: TRBV5-4; d_call: TRBD1; cdr3_nt: TGTGCCAGCAGCTCGGACAGGGAGTACCACTATGGCTACACCTTC; cdr3_aa: CASSSDREYHYGYTF
j_call: TRBJ1-6; clone_size: -; cdr3_length: 13; v_call: TRBV3-1/TRBV3-2; d_call: -; cdr3_nt: TGTGCCAGCACCGGACAATATAATTCACCCCTCCACTTT; cdr3_aa: CASTGQYNSPLHF
j_call: TRBJ2-7; clone_size: once; cdr3_length: 15; v_call: TRBV7-2; d_call: -; cdr3_nt: TGTGCCAGCAGCCGCTGGGCTGGACAACTATACGAGCAGTACTTC; cdr3_aa: CASSRWAGQLYEQYF
j_call: TRBJ1-2; clone_size: -; cdr3_length: 12; v_call: TRBV5-6; d_call: TRBD1; cdr3_nt: TGTGCCAGCAGCCTGACAGGGGCCCTTTACACCTTC; cdr3_aa: CASSLTGALYTF
j_call: TRBJ2-7; clone_size: -; cdr3_length: 11; v_call: TRBV18; d_call: -; cdr3_nt: TGTGCCAGCTCACTAGGGAACGAGCAGTACTTC; cdr3_aa: CASSLGNEQYF
j_call: TRBJ2-2; clone_size: -; cdr3_length: 16; v_call: TRBV11-3; d_call: -; cdr3_nt: TGTGCCAGCAGCTTACTGGGCGGGTCGTGGACCGGGGAGCTGTTTTTT; cdr3_aa: CASSLLGGSWTGELFF
j_call: TRBJ1-6; clone_size: -; cdr3_length: 14; v_call: TRBV7-9; d_call: -; cdr3_nt: TGTGCCAGCTGGGCAGGGCGCTATAATTCACCCCTCCACTTT; cdr3_aa: CASWAGRYNSPLHF
j_call: TRBJ2-5; clone_size: -; cdr3_length: 15; v_call: TRBV4-1; d_call: TRBD1; cdr3_nt: TGCGCCAGCAGCCAAGACTCACAGGGGGCGAGAACCCAGTACTTC; cdr3_aa: CASSQDSQGARTQYF
j_call: TRBJ1-2; clone_size: -; cdr3_length: 14; v_call: TRBV4-1; d_call: -; cdr3_nt: TGCGCCAGCAGCCAAGAATGGGGGAACTATGGCTACACCTTC; cdr3_aa: CASSQEWGNYGYTF
j_call: TRBJ2-7; clone_size: -; cdr3_length: 17; v_call: TRBV7-8; d_call: TRBD1; cdr3_nt: TGTGCCAGCAGCCCCGTGGGGGGACAGGCAATCCTAGGCGAGCAGTACTTC; cdr3_aa: CASSPVGGQAILGEQYF
j_call: TRBJ1-2; clone_size: -; cdr3_length: 14; v_call: TRBV6-1; d_call: TRBD1; cdr3_nt: TGTGCCAGCAGTGAAGTGACAGGGCCCTATGGCTACACCTTC; cdr3_aa: CASSEVTGPYGYTF
j_call: TRBJ1-6; clone_size: -; cdr3_length: 17; v_call: TRBV5-1; d_call: -; cdr3_nt: TGCGCCAGCAGCTCCGGACAGCGAAGCTCCTATAATTCACCCCTCCACTTT; cdr3_aa: CASSSGQRSSYNSPLHF
j_call: TRBJ1-1; clone_size: -; cdr3_length: 14; v_call: TRBV7-9; d_call: -; cdr3_nt: TGTGCCAGCAGCTCTGACATACTGAACACTGAAGCTTTCTTT; cdr3_aa: CASSSDILNTEAFF
j_call: TRBJ2-4; clone_size: -; cdr3_length: 14; v_call: TRBV6-5; d_call: TRBD2; cdr3_nt: TGTGCCAGCAGTCGAGCGGGGCAGGGAAACATTCAGTACTTC; cdr3_aa: CASSRAGQGNIQYF
j_call: TRBJ2-7; clone_size: -; cdr3_length: 12; v_call: TRBV7-8; d_call: -; cdr3_nt: TGTGCCAGCAGCGCCACAGGGATCGAGCAGTACTTC; cdr3_aa: CASSATGIEQYF
j_call: TRBJ1-1; clone_size: -; cdr3_length: 19; v_call: TRBV21-1; d_call: -; cdr3_nt: TGTGCCAGCAGCAAAGGTGGGGGACAGGAACCGGTATTGAACACTGAAGCTTTCTTT; cdr3_aa: CASSKGGGQEPVLNTEAFF
j_call: TRBJ2-3; clone_size: -; cdr3_length: 13; v_call: TRBV12-3/TRBV12-4; d_call: TRBD1; cdr3_nt: TGTGCCAGCTCCAGGGGGAACACAGATACGCAGTATTTT; cdr3_aa: CASSRGNTDTQYF
j_call: TRBJ1-1; clone_size: -; cdr3_length: 17; v_call: TRBV7-9; d_call: TRBD1; cdr3_nt: TGTGCCGGCTCCGGGACAGGGATCCGGGGTATGAACACTGAAGCTTTCTTT; cdr3_aa: CAGSGTGIRGMNTEAFF
j_call: TRBJ1-2; clone_size: -; cdr3_length: 15; v_call: TRBV18; d_call: -; cdr3_nt: TGTGCCAGCTCACCACCGGAAGGGCTGAACTATGGCTACACCTTC; cdr3_aa: CASSPPEGLNYGYTF
j_call: TRBJ2-3; clone_size: -; cdr3_length: 13; v_call: TRBV29-1; d_call: -; cdr3_nt: TGCAGCGCCCCCCCCGTGGGGAGAGATACGCAGTATTTT; cdr3_aa: CSAPPVGRDTQYF
j_call: TRBJ1-1; clone_size: -; cdr3_length: 15; v_call: TRBV11-2; d_call: -; cdr3_nt: TGTGCCAGCAGCTTAATGGGACACCAGAACACTGAAGCTTTCTTT; cdr3_aa: CASSLMGHQNTEAFF
j_call: TRBJ2-7; clone_size: -; cdr3_length: 11; v_call: TRBV3-1/TRBV3-2; d_call: -; cdr3_nt: TGTGCCAGCAGCCAATTCTACGAGCAGTACTTC; cdr3_aa: CASSQFYEQYF
j_call: TRBJ1-4; clone_size: -; cdr3_length: 17; v_call: TRBV19; d_call: TRBD1; cdr3_nt: TGTGCCAGTAGTATAGCTTCAGGGGGCCGAACTAATGAAAAACTGTTTTTT; cdr3_aa: CASSIASGGRTNEKLFF
j_call: TRBJ1-1; clone_size: -; cdr3_length: 16; v_call: TRBV14; d_call: TRBD1; cdr3_nt: TGTGCCAGCAGCCCGCCGGGACAGGGCTTAATCACTGAAGCTTTCTTT; cdr3_aa: CASSPPGQGLITEAFF
j_call: TRBJ1-2; clone_size: -; cdr3_length: 13; v_call: TRBV6-4; d_call: -; cdr3_nt: TGTGCCAGCAGAAGGGATTTTAACTATGGCTACACCTTC; cdr3_aa: CASRRDFNYGYTF